This entry is about one T cell receptor (beta chain). Its antigen is not identified. The CDR3 extends over 14 amino acids. Germline V gene data show CDR1 as KGHSH and CDR2 as LQKENI. This specimen belongs to a study of T cells in narcolepsy. Study background: Enrolled donors included narcolepsy type 1 or type 2 patients and healthy controls.

Assay used: immunoSEQ multiplex PCR; TCRdb lists only in-frame clones, some missing. This sample carries some 30,000 clones, more than 70% of them seen once, and the ten largest clones take 0.8% to 0.9%. General observations from the study: HCRT-specific and TRIB2-specific autoreactive clonotypes appeared among same-patient CSF and blood CD4+ clonotypes. No autoreactive T cell clone sequences appeared in some memory CD4+ repertoires. Reportedly, autoreactive clonotypes were serially detected in patients' blood but not controls'.

This sequence joins TRBV18 and TRBJ1-1; unclear D gene. The sequence was collected from a human donor in good health. What was sequenced was memory (CD45RA-) CD4+ T cells from blood. The CDR3 coding sequence is TGTGCTACAAGGCTAGGGAGTCTGAACACTGAAGCTTTCTTT. Amino acids: CATRLGSLNTEAFF. Drawing the rest from reference TRBV18 and TRBJ1-1, the complete variable domain is NAGVMQNPRHLVRRRGQEARLRCSPMKGHSHVYWYRQLPEEGLKFMVYLQKENIIDESGMPKERFSAEFPKEGPSILRIQQVVRGDSAAYFCATRLGSLNTEAFFGQGTRLTVV.